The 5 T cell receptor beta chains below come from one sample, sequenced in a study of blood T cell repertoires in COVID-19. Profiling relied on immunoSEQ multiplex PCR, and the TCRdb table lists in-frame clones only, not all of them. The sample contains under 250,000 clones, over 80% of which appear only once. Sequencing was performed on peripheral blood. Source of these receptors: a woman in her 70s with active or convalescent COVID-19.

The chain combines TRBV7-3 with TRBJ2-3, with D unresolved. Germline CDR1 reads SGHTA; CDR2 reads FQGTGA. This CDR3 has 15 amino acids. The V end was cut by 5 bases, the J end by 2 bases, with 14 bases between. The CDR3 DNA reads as TGTGCCAGCAGCACCGGGTCGGCATACACAGATACGCAGTATTTT. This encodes CASSTGSAYTDTQYF. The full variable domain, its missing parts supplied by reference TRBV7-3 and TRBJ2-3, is GAGVSQTPSNKVTEKGKYVELRCDPISGHTALYWYRQSLGQGPEFLIYFQGTGAADDSGLPNDRFFAVRPEGSVSTLKIQRTERGDSAVYLCASSTGSAYTDTQYFGPGTRLTVL.

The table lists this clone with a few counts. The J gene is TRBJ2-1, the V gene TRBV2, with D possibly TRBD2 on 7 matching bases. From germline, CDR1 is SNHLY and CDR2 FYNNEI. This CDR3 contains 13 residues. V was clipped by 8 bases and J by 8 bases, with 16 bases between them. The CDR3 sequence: CASGGASGHEQFF. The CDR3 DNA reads TGTGCCAGCGGGGGGGCTAGCGGCCATGAGCAGTTCTTC.

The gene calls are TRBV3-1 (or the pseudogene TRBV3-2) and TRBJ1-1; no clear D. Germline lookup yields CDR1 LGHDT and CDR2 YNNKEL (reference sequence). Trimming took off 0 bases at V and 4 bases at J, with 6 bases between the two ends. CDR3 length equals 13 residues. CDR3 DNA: TGTGCCAGCAGCCAAGATTGGAGCACTGAAGCTTTCTTT. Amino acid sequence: CASSQDWSTEAFF.

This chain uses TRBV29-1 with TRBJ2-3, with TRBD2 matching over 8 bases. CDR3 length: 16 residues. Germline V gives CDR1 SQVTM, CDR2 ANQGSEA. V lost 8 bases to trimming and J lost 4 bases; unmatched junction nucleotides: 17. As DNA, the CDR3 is TGCAGCATAACCGCCCTTCGGGGGGGCCTACCAGATACGCAGTATTTT. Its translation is CSITALRGGLPDTQYF.

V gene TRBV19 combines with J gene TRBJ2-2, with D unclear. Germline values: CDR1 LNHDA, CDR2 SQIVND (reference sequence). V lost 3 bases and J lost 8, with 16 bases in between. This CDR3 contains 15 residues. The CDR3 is CASSIPVSPRGELFF. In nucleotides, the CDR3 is TGTGCCAGTAGTATCCCAGTCTCTCCCAGAGGGGAGCTGTTTTTT.